These T cell receptor beta chains were read from a single sample in a study of blood T cell repertoires in COVID-19. The method was immunoSEQ multiplex PCR; TCRdb's version includes in-frame clones alone and lacks a portion of them. The sample lists 50,000 to 75,000 clones, 60% to 80% occurring once. The specimen was peripheral blood. Source of these receptors: an older man with active or convalescent COVID-19. Each CDR3 is given with its conserved first and last residue. Each record gives: D gene, J gene, clone size, CDR3 length, V gene, CDR3 DNA, CDR3 protein. D genes are given only for firm matches. A row's size may be missing; if present it is once, few, many or a size class.

-	TRBJ2-3	once	14	TRBV21-1	TGTGCCAGCAGGGGACAGGTGAACACAGATACGCAGTATTTT	CASRGQVNTDTQYF
-	TRBJ1-2	-	13	TRBV4-3	TGCGCCAGCAGCCAAATACAGGGCGAGGGCTACACCTTC	CASSQIQGEGYTF
TRBD1	TRBJ1-5	-	15	TRBV6-2/TRBV6-3	TGTGCCAGCAGCGTCCCCGGGACAGGGATTCAGCCCCAGCATTTT	CASSVPGTGIQPQHF
-	TRBJ1-3	-	16	TRBV18	TGTGCCAGCTCACCACCCGGGGTAGGGAAAGGAAACACCATATATTTT	CASSPPGVGKGNTIYF
TRBD2	TRBJ2-2	-	15	TRBV5-4	TGTGCCAGCTATACCGGGACTAGCTCCTCCGGGGAGCTGTTTTTT	CASYTGTSSSGELFF
-	TRBJ1-3	-	16	TRBV5-1	TGCGCCAGCAGCTTGGGAGCAGGGTTCTCTGGAAACACCATATATTTT	CASSLGAGFSGNTIYF
TRBD1	TRBJ1-6	-	13	TRBV5-5	TGTGCCAGCAGCACAGGACAGGGCGAACCCCTCCACTTT	CASSTGQGEPLHF
-	TRBJ2-3	-	14	TRBV19	TGTGCCAGTAGGTTCCGGGGTACCACAGATACGCAGTATTTT	CASRFRGTTDTQYF
-	TRBJ1-6	-	17	TRBV9	TGTGCCAGCAGCGTAGCTGCGGGGAGCTCCTATAATTCACCCCTCCACTTT	CASSVAAGSSYNSPLHF
-	TRBJ1-6	-	13	TRBV6-4	TGTGCCAGCAGTCTAGACTATAATTCACCCCTCCACTTT	CASSLDYNSPLHF
-	TRBJ1-1	-	15	TRBV18	TGTGCCAGCTCACGAGGCGAAAGCCTGAACACTGAAGCTTTCTTT	CASSRGESLNTEAFF
-	TRBJ1-2	-	14	TRBV6-5	TGTGCCAGCTCGACGGACATTTGGAACTATGGCTACACCTTC	CASSTDIWNYGYTF
TRBD1	TRBJ2-3	-	15	TRBV27	TGTGCCAGCAGTTTGGGCAGGGGGTTCACAGATACGCAGTATTTT	CASSLGRGFTDTQYF
-	TRBJ1-6	-	17	TRBV19	TGTGCCAGTAGTATCTCCAGTTCTAGCTCCTATAATTCACCCCTCCACTTT	CASSISSSSSYNSPLHF
-	TRBJ1-2	-	11	TRBV29-1	TGCAGCGTTGAAGGGCCCTATGGCTACACCTTC	CSVEGPYGYTF
TRBD1	TRBJ2-7	-	14	TRBV30	TGTGCCTGGAGTGTAAACCAGGGGGCCTACGAGCAGTACTTC	CAWSVNQGAYEQYF
-	TRBJ1-2	-	14	TRBV5-6	TGTGCCAGCAGATTAGACAGACGCAACTATGGCTACACCTTC	CASRLDRRNYGYTF
TRBD1	TRBJ1-2	few	14	TRBV19	TGTGCCAGTAGATTCCGGGACAGGGTTTATGGCTACACCTTC	CASRFRDRVYGYTF
-	TRBJ2-5	-	14	TRBV19	TGTGCCAGTAGTATACGAGGAGGGCCGGAGACCCAGTACTTC	CASSIRGGPETQYF
-	TRBJ1-4	-	16	TRBV11-2	TGTGCCAGCAGCTTAGAAGTCGGGGTGACTAATGAAAAACTGTTTTTT	CASSLEVGVTNEKLFF
-	TRBJ1-2	-	12	TRBV5-5	TGTGCCAGCAGCCGCAGGGGTGGTGGCTACACCTTC	CASSRRGGGYTF
-	TRBJ2-7	-	16	TRBV7-5	TGTGTCAGAAGCTTAAGAGCGGGACAGGGGGCGGTCGAGCAGTACTTC	CVRSLRAGQGAVEQYF
TRBD1	TRBJ2-7	-	14	TRBV6-5	TGTGCCAGCAGGCCCGGGACAGGGCACTACGAGCAGTACTTC	CASRPGTGHYEQYF
-	TRBJ2-3	-	14	TRBV7-8	TGTGCCAGCAGCCAGACAGCTAGCACAGATACGCAGTATTTT	CASSQTASTDTQYF
-	TRBJ2-3	-	15	TRBV9	TGTGCCAGCAGCGTAGATAGAGGTGTCACAGATACGCAGTATTTT	CASSVDRGVTDTQYF
-	TRBJ1-2	-	14	TRBV7-9	TGTGCCAGCAGCTTAGGAGGGGGTAGGACGGGCTACACCTTC	CASSLGGGRTGYTF
TRBD1	TRBJ1-2	-	15	TRBV27	TGTGCCAGCAGTTTAGGAGCAGGGGGGCGGTATGGCTACACCTTC	CASSLGAGGRYGYTF
-	TRBJ1-2	-	15	TRBV4-3	TGCGCCAGCAGCCAAGAGGGGGCAGGGTCCTATGGCTACACCTTC	CASSQEGAGSYGYTF